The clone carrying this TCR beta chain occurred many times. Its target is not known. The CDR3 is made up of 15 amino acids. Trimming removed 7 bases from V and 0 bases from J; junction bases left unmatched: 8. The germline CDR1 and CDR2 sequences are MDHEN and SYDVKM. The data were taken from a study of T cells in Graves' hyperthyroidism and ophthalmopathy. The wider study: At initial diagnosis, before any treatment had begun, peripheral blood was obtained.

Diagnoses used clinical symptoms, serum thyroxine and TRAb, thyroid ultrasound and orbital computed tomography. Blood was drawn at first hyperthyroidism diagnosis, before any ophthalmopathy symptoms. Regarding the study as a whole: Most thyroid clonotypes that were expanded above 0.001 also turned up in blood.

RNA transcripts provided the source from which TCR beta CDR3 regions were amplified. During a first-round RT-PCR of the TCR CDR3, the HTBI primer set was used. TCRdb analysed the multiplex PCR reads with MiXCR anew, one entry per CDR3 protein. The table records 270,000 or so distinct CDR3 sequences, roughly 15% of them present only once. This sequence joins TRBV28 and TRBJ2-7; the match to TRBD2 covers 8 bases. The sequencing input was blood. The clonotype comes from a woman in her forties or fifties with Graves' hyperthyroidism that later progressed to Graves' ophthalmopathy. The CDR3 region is CASMLAGSTSYEQYF. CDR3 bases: TGTGCCAGCATGCTAGCGGGCTCGACCTCCTACGAGCAGTACTTC. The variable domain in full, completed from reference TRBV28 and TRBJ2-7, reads DVKVTQSSRYLVKRTGEKVFLECVQDMDHENMFWYRQDPGLGLRLIYFSYDVKMKEKGDIPEGYSVSREKKERFSLILESASTNQTSMYLCASMLAGSTSYEQYFGPGTRLTVT.